A selection of T cell receptor beta chains follows, all from one sample in a study of T cell changes during pregnancy in multiple sclerosis. The data were produced by immunoSEQ multiplex PCR, yet TCRdb's version contains in-frame clones alone and is incomplete. The sample has approximately 120,000 clones, about 95% seen once. The starting material was peripheral blood, obtained after pregnancy. These receptors all stem from a female donor with multiple sclerosis, enrolled in a pregnancy study. The CDR3 runs from the conserved cysteine through the conserved F or W. The D gene is left open where the match is weak. Not all rows give a size; the values are once, few, many and, for expanded clones, a class.

-	-	TRBV2	TRBJ1-1	CASSESIKWRRAFF	TGTGCCAGCAGTGAGTCGATCAAGTGGCGGAGAGCTTTCTTT
once	-	TRBV6-1	TRBJ1-2	CASSPGAAYGYTF	TGTGCCAGCAGCCCAGGGGCCGCCTATGGCTACACCTTC
-	-	TRBV5-5	TRBJ1-2	CASSPVAFGGGAGYGYTF	TGTGCCAGCAGCCCTGTTGCATTCGGGGGGGGCGCGGGCTATGGCTACACCTTC
-	-	TRBV2	TRBJ1-2	CAREFANEGGYTF	TGTGCCAGAGAGTTTGCTAACGAGGGTGGCTACACCTTC
-	TRBD2	TRBV6-1	TRBJ2-7	CASSATSGTSYEQYF	TGTGCCAGCAGCGCCACTAGCGGGACCTCCTACGAGCAGTACTTC
-	TRBD1	TRBV4-2	TRBJ2-7	CASSQPPGTANYEQYF	TGTGCCAGCAGCCAGCCACCCGGGACAGCTAACTACGAGCAGTACTTC
-	-	TRBV25-1	TRBJ2-1	CASARPGVNEQFF	TGTGCCAGCGCCCGCCCCGGGGTCAATGAGCAGTTCTTC
-	-	TRBV9	TRBJ2-2	CASSAPLTGELFF	TGTGCCAGCAGCGCGCCACTGACCGGGGAGCTGTTTTTT
-	TRBD1	TRBV6-1	TRBJ2-1	CAGKLPGQDLNEQFF	TGTGCCGGAAAATTGCCGGGACAGGATCTCAATGAGCAGTTCTTC
-	-	TRBV4-1	TRBJ1-2	CASSQASGDGYTF	TGCGCCAGCAGCCAAGCCTCAGGGGACGGCTACACCTTC
-	-	TRBV28	TRBJ2-7	CASSTTMTGLSYEQYF	TGTGCCAGCAGTACCACAATGACAGGCCTCTCCTACGAGCAGTACTTC
-	-	TRBV28	TRBJ2-5	CASSLKQETQYF	TGTGCCAGCAGTCTAAAACAAGAGACCCAGTACTTC
few	TRBD1	TRBV5-1	TRBJ2-2	CASSLWPPGQGTGELFF	TGCGCCAGCAGCTTGTGGCCACCGGGACAGGGGACCGGGGAGCTGTTTTTT
-	-	TRBV10-3	TRBJ2-1	CAISGSGTRSYNEQFF	TGTGCCATCAGCGGTTCCGGGACTCGCTCCTACAATGAGCAGTTCTTC